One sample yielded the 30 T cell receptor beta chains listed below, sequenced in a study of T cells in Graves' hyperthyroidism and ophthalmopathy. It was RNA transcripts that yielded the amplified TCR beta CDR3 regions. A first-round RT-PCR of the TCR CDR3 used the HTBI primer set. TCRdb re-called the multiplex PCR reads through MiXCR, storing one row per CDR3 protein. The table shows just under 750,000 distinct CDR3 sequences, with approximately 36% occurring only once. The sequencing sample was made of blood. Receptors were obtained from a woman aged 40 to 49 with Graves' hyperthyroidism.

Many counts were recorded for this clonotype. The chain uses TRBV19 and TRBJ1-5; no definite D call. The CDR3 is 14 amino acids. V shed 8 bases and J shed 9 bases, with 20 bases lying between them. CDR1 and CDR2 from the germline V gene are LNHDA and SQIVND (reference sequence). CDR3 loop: CASEGQRWRGPQHF. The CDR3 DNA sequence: TGTGCCAGTGAAGGGCAGCGATGGCGTGGGCCCCAGCATTTT.

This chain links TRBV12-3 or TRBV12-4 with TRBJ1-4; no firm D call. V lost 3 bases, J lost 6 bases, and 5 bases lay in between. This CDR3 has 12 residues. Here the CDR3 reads CASSLTDEKLFF. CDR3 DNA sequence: TGTGCCAGCAGTTTGACGGATGAAAAACTGTTTTTT.

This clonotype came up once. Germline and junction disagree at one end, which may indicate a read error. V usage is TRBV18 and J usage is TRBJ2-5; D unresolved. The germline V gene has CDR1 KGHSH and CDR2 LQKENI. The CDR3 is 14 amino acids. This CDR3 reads CASPPPATQETQYF. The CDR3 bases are TGTGCCAGCCCACCACCTGCTACACAAGAGACCCAGTACTTC.

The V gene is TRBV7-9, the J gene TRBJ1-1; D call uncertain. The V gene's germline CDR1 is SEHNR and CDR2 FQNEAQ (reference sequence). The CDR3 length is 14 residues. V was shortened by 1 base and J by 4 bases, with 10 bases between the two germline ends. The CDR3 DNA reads TGTGCCAGCAGCTTAGGGGAGTTGGGCACTGAAGCTTTCTTT. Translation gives CASSLGELGTEAFF.

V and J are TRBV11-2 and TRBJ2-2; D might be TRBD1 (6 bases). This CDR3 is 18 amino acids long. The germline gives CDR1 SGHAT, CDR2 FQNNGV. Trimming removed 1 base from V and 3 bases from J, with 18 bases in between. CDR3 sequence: CASSLVRGFFGDTGELFF. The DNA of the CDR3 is TGTGCCAGCAGCTTAGTCAGGGGTTTTTTCGGAGACACCGGGGAGCTGTTTTTT.

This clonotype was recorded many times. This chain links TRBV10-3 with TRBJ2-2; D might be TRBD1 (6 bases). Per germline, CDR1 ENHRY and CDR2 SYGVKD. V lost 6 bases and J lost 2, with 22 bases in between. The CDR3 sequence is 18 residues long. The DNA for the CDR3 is TGTGCCATCAGATCACATAAAAGGGACACCCAAAACACCGGGGAGCTGTTTTTT. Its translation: CAIRSHKRDTQNTGELFF.

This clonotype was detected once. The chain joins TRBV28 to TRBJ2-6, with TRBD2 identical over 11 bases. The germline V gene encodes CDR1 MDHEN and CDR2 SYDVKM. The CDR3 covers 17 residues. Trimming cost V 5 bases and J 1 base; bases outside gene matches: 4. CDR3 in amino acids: CASSLTSGTSGANVLTF. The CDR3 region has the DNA TGTGCCAGCAGTCTGACTAGCGGGACTTCTGGGGCCAACGTCCTGACTTTC. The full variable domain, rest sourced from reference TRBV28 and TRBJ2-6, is DVKVTQSSRYLVKRTGEKVFLECVQDMDHENMFWYRQDPGLGLRLIYFSYDVKMKEKGDIPEGYSVSREKKERFSLILESASTNQTSMYLCASSLTSGTSGANVLTFGAGSRLTVL.

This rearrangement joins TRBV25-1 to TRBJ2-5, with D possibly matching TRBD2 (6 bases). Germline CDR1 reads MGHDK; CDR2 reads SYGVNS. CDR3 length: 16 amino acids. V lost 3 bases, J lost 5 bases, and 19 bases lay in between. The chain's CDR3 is CASSDRTGGTGETQYF. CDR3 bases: TGTGCCAGCAGTGACAGGACCGGGGGTACGGGGGAGACCCAGTACTTC. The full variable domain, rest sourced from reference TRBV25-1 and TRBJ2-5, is EADIYQTPRYLVIGTGKKITLECSQTMGHDKMYWYQQDPGMELHLIHYSYGVNSTEKGDLSSESTVSRIRTEHFPLTLESARPSHTSQYLCASSDRTGGTGETQYFGPGTRLLVL.

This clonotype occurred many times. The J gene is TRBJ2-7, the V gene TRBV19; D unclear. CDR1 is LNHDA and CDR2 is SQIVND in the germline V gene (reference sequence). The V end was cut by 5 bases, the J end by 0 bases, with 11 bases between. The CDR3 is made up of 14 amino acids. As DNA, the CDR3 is TGTGCCAGTAGTGCACAGAGCCTCTCCTACGAGCAGTACTTC. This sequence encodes CASSAQSLSYEQYF.

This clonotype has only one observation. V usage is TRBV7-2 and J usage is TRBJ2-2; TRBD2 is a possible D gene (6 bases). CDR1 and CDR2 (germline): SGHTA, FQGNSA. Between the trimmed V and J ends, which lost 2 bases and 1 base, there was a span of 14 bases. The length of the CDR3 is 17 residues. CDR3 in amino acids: CASSLPGGTENTGELFF. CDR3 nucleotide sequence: TGTGCCAGCAGCTTACCGGGCGGGACGGAGAACACCGGGGAGCTGTTTTTT. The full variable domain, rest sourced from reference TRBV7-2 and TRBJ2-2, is GAGVSQSPSNKVTEKGKDVELRCDPISGHTALYWYRQSLGQGLEFLIYFQGNSAPDKSGLPSDRFSAERTGGSVSTLTIQRTQQEDSAVYLCASSLPGGTENTGELFFGEGSRLTVL.

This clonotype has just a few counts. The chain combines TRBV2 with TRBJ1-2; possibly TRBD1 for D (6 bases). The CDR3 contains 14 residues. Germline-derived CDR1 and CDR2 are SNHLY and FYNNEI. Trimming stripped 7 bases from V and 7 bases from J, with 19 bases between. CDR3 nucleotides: TGTGCCAGCACGCCCCTGGATCGGACAGTTGGCTACACCTTC. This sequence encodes CASTPLDRTVGYTF.

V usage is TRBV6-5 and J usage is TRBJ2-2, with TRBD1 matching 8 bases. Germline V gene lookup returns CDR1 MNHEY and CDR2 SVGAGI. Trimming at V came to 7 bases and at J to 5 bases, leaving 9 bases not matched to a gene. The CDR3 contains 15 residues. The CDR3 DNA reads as TGTGCCAGCACAAGGACAGGGTGGTTAACCGGGGAGCTGTTTTTT. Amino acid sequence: CASTRTGWLTGELFF.

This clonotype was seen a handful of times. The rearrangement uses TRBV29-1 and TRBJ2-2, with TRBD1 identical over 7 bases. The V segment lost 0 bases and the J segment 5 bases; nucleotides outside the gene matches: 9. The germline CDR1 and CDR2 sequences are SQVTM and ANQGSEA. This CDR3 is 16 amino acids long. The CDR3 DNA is TGCAGCGTTGAAGATCCTGGGACAGCCTCTACCGGGGAGCTGTTTTTT. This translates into CSVEDPGTASTGELFF.

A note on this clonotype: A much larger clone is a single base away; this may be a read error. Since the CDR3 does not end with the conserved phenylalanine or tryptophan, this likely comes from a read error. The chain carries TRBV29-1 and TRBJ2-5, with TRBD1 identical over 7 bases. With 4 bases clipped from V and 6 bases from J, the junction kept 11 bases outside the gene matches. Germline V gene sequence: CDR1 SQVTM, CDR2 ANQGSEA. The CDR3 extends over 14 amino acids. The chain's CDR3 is CSVAVAGGTQTQYL. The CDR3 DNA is TGCAGCGTTGCTGTGGCAGGGGGTACACAGACCCAGTACCTC.

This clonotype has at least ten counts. The CDR3 is CAISADRELFF. Here the CDR3 DNA reads TGTGCCATCAGTGCCGATCGGGAGCTGTTTTTT. The rearrangement uses TRBV10-3 and TRBJ2-2; the D is unclear. Trimming pared 4 bases from V and 9 bases from J, leaving 6 bases between. This CDR3 region has 11 residues. Germline lookup yields CDR1 ENHRY and CDR2 SYGVKD.

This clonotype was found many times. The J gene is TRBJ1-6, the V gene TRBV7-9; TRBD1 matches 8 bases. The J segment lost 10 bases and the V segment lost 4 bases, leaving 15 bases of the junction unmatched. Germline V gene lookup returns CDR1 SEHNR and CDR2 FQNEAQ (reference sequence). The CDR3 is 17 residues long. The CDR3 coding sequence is TGTGCCAGCAGCTCCCGAAACCAGGACAGGGCGAAATCACCCCTCCACTTT. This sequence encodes CASSSRNQDRAKSPLHF.

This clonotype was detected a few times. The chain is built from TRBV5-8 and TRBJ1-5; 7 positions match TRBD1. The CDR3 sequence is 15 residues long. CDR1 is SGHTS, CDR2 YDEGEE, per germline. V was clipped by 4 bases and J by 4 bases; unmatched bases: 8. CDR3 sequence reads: CASSPMGQHNQPQHF. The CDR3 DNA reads TGTGCCAGCAGCCCGATGGGACAGCATAATCAGCCCCAGCATTTT.

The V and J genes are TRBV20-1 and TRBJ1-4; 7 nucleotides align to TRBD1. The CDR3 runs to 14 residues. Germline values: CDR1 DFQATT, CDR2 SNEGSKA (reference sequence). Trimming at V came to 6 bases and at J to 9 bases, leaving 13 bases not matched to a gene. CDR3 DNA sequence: TGCAGTGCACACAGGGGACACGGCAATCAAAAACTGTTTTTT. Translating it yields CSAHRGHGNQKLFF.

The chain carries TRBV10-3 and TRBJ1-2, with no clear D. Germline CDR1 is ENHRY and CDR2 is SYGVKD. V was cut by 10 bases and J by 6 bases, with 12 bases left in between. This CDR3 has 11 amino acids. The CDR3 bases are TGTGCCACCGGATGGACGGATGGCTACACCTTC. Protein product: CATGWTDGYTF.

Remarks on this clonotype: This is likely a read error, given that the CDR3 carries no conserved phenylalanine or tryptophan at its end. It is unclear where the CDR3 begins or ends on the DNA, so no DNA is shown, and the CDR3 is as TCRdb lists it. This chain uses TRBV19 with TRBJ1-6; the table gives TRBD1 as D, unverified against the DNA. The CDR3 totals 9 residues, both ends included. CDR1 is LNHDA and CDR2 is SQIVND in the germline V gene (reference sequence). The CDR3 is CASSIRTDS.

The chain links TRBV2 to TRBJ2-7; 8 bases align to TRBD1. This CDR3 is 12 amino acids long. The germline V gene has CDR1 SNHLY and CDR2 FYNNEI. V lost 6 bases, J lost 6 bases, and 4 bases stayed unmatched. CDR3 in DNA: TGTGCCAGCAGGGATACAGGGGGCGAGCAGTACTTC. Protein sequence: CASRDTGGEQYF. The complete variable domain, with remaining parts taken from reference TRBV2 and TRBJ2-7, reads EPEVTQTPSHQVTQMGQEVILRCVPISNHLYFYWYRQILGQKVEFLVSFYNNEISEKSEIFDDQFSVERPDGSNFTLKIRSTKLEDSAMYFCASRDTGGEQYFGPGTRLTVT.

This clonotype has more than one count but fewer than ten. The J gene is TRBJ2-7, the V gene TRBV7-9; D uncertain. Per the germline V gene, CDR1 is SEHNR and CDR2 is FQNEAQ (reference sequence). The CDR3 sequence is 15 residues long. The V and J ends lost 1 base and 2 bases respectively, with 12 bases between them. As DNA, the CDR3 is TGTGCCAGCAGCTTAGTGACTCTGAATACCTACGAGCAGTACTTC. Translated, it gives CASSLVTLNTYEQYF.

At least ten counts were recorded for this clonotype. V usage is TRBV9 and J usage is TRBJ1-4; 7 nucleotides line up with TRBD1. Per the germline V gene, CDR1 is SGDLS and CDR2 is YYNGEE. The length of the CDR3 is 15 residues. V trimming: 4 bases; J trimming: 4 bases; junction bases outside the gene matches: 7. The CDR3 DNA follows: TGTGCCAGCAGCATCAGGGACAGTGATAATGAAAAACTGTTTTTT. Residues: CASSIRDSDNEKLFF. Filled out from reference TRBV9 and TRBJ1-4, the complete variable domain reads DSGVTQTPKHLITATGQRVTLRCSPRSGDLSVYWYQQSLDQGLQFLIQYYNGEERAKGNILERFSAQQFPDLHSELNLSSLELGDSALYFCASSIRDSDNEKLFFGSGTQLSVL.

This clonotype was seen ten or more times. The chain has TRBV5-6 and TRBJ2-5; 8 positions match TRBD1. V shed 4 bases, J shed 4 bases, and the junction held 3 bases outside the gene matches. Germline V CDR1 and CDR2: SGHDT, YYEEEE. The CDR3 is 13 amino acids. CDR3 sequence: CASSTDRGETQYF. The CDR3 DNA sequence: TGTGCCAGCAGCACCGACAGGGGAGAGACCCAGTACTTC. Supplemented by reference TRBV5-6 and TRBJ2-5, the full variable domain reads DAGVTQSPTHLIKTRGQQVTLRCSPKSGHDTVSWYQQALGQGPQFIFQYYEEEERQRGNFPDRFSGHQFPNYSSELNVNALLLGDSALYLCASSTDRGETQYFGPGTRLLVL.

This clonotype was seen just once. The CDR3: CSARVQANEQYF. CDR3 coding DNA: TGCAGTGCTAGAGTCCAGGCCAACGAGCAGTACTTC. J is TRBJ2-7 and V is TRBV20-1; D ambiguous. The CDR3 consists of 12 residues. V shed 1 base and J shed 5 bases, with 9 bases lying between them. Germline V gene data show CDR1 as DFQATT and CDR2 as SNEGSKA (reference sequence).

DNA of the CDR3: TGCGCCAGCAGCTGGGCTTCAACTAATGAAAAACTGTTTTTT. The encoded protein is CASSWASTNEKLFF. This rearrangement joins TRBV4-3 to TRBJ1-4; D not resolved. V lost 5 bases, J lost 0 bases, and 7 bases lay in between. The CDR3 length is 14 residues. Germline-derived CDR1 and CDR2 are LGHNA and YSLEER.

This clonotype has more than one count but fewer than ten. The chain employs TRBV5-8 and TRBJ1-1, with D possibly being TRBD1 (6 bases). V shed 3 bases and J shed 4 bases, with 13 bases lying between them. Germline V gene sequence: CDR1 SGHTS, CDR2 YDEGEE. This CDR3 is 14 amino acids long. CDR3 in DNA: TGTGCCAGCAGCTCCCTCGGGGGCAGCACTGAAGCTTTCTTT. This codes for CASSSLGGSTEAFF.

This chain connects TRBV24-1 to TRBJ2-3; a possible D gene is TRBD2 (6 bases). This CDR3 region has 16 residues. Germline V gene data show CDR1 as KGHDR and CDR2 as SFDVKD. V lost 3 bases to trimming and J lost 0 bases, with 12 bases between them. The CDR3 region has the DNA TGTGCCACCAGTGATCAAGGAAGCGGGAGCACAGATACGCAGTATTTT. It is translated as CATSDQGSGSTDTQYF.

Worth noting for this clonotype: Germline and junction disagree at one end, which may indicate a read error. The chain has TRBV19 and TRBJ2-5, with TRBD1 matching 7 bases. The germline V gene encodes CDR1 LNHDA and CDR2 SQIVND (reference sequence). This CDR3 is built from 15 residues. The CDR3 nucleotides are TGTGCCGGTAGTATGGGACAGCTACACCAAGAGACCCAGTACTTC. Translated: CAGSMGQLHQETQYF.

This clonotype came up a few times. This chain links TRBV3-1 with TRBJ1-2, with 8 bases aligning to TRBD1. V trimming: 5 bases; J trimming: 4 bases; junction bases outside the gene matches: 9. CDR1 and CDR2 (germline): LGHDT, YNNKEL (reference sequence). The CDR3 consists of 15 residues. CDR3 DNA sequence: TGTGCCAGCAGCTCAGACAGGGGAGGCTTCTATGGCTACACCTTC. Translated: CASSSDRGGFYGYTF.